A selection of T cell receptor beta chains follows, all from one sample in a study of blood T cells in healthy people across ages. MiXCR was run by TCRdb on the 5' RACE reads, yielding one entry per CDR3 protein. The sample consists of about 1.1 million distinct CDR3 sequences, roughly two fifths of them appearing once. Material: blood. These receptors were obtained from a young man in good health. The CDR3 runs from the conserved cysteine through the conserved F or W. Fields, in order: V gene, clone size, J gene, D gene, CDR3 DNA, CDR3 protein. D genes are given only for firm matches. Size is stated for part of the rows, as once, few or many counts, or as a class when the clone is expanded.

>TRBV20-1|few|TRBJ2-7|TRBD2
TGCAGTGCCAGCGGTAGCGGGGGTTCTACCTACGAGCAGTACTTC
CSASGSGGSTYEQYF
>TRBV10-3|many|TRBJ2-3|TRBD2
TGTGCCATCAGTGAGTCGTGGGGACTAACACGCACAGATACGCAGTATTTT
CAISESWGLTRTDTQYF
>TRBV20-1|-|TRBJ1-2|-
TGCAGTGGTCCGCGGGACCCGTTAGCTAACTATGGCTACACCTTC
CSGPRDPLANYGYTF
>TRBV6-1|few|TRBJ1-5|-
TGTGCCAGTAAGACCTCGGGCGTAAGCAATCAGCCCCAGCATTTT
CASKTSGVSNQPQHF
>TRBV7-9|-|TRBJ1-1|-
TGTGCCACCTCCGGCCCCAGGAACACTGAAGCTTTCTTT
CATSGPRNTEAFF
>TRBV5-1|-|TRBJ2-5|-
TGCGCCAGCCCGATCCCACTTGAGGGGCAAGAGACCCAGTACTTC
CASPIPLEGQETQYF
>TRBV27|-|TRBJ1-2|-
TGTGCCAGCATGGGAGATATTAACTATGGCTACACCTTC
CASMGDINYGYTF
>TRBV6-1|few|TRBJ2-3|-
TGTGCCAGCAGCGTCGACAGGACAAACCCATCTAGCACAGATACGCAGTATTTT
CASSVDRTNPSSTDTQYF
>TRBV5-8|-|TRBJ1-2|-
TGTGCCAGCAGCTTCACGGTACGGGGGCATTATGGCTACACCTTC
CASSFTVRGHYGYTF
>TRBV5-1|once|TRBJ2-1|TRBD2
TGCGCCAACAGCTTCTCCCCCGGGACTAACAATGAGCAGTTCTTC
CANSFSPGTNNEQFF
>TRBV28|-|TRBJ2-4|-
TGTGCCACCAGAAGGACCTCGGCCAAAAACATTCAGTACTTC
CATRRTSAKNIQYF
>TRBV7-2|-|TRBJ2-5|-
TGTGCCAGCAGCGTCCCCGGGGGTTCCCAGGAGCAGTACTTC
CASSVPGGSQEQYF
>TRBV10-3|-|TRBJ1-5|-
TGTGCCATCAGCCGAGACAGACCGAGCAATCAGCCCCAGCATTTT
CAISRDRPSNQPQHF
>TRBV20-1|-|TRBJ1-5|TRBD1
TGCAGTGCCCACAGGGGAATGGGTCAGCCCCAGCATTTT
CSAHRGMGQPQHF
>TRBV4-1|few|TRBJ2-1|-
TGCGCCAGCAGCCAAGTAATCTACTCCTACAATGAGCAGTTCTTC
CASSQVIYSYNEQFF
>TRBV9|-|TRBJ1-2|-
TGTGCCAGCAGCCCTGGCCTCTCGGGTGGAGTTGTCTATGGCTACACCTTC
CASSPGLSGGVVYGYTF
>TRBV20-1|-|TRBJ1-6|-
TGCAGTGCTAGTCGAGGTCAGACATATAATTCACCCCTCCACTTT
CSASRGQTYNSPLHF
>TRBV4-3|-|TRBJ1-1|-
TGCGCCAGCAGCCAAGCGGGGGAGATGAACACTGAAGCTTTCTTT
CASSQAGEMNTEAFF
>TRBV5-1|-|TRBJ2-5|-
TGCGCCAGCATGGTCATAGGAGAGACCCAGTACTTC
CASMVIGETQYF
>TRBV6-5|-|TRBJ2-3|TRBD2
TGTGCCAGCAGATTGTCTAGCGGGGTGCCAGATACGCAGTATTTT
CASRLSSGVPDTQYF
>TRBV12-3/TRBV12-4|-|TRBJ2-4|-
TGTGCCAGCAGCCCTCGAACAGGGAGGCGGAACATTCAGTACTTC
CASSPRTGRRNIQYF
>TRBV7-9|-|TRBJ2-3|-
TGTGCCGGCAGCTTAATGGGGGCACGAGATACGCAGTATTTT
CAGSLMGARDTQYF
>TRBV27|few|TRBJ2-1|TRBD2
TGTGCCAGCGGCCGGACACGGAGCGGGGATGAGCAGTTCTTC
CASGRTRSGDEQFF
>TRBV5-1|-|TRBJ1-1|-
TGCGCCAGCAGCTCTCTGGACGCTGAAGCTTTCTTT
CASSSLDAEAFF
>TRBV10-3|few|TRBJ1-5|TRBD1
TGTGCCATCAGTGCAGGGGGCATAAATCAGCCCCAGCATTTT
CAISAGGINQPQHF
>TRBV12-3/TRBV12-4|few|TRBJ1-2|-
TGTGCCAGCAGTTTAGGGAACCAAGGACCTAACTATGGCTACACCTTC
CASSLGNQGPNYGYTF
>TRBV6-5|-|TRBJ1-1|-
TGTGCCAGCTTCCGGAGATTGAACACTGAAGCTTTCTTT
CASFRRLNTEAFF
>TRBV25-1|-|TRBJ1-6|-
TGTGCCAGCAGTGAATATGCCGAGGGGGACTCACCCCTCCACTTT
CASSEYAEGDSPLHF
>TRBV20-1|few|TRBJ2-7|TRBD1
TGCAGTGCCTGGGACAGGGATGAGCAGTACTTC
CSAWDRDEQYF
>TRBV5-1|-|TRBJ2-1|-
TGCGCCAGCAGCTTGGGGGTGGGGAACAATGAGCAGTTCTTC
CASSLGVGNNEQFF
>TRBV25-1|few|TRBJ1-6|TRBD1
TGTGCCAGCAGTGAGCAGGGGGGCGGTTCACCCCTCCACTTT
CASSEQGGGSPLHF
>TRBV6-5|-|TRBJ2-7|-
TGTGCCAGCAGTTCGACAGGATTAAACACCTACGAGCAGTACTTC
CASSSTGLNTYEQYF
>TRBV27|few|TRBJ2-1|TRBD2
TGTGCCAGCAGTTCTCTTAGCGGGGGGACCTACAATGAGCAGTTCTTC
CASSSLSGGTYNEQFF
>TRBV7-2|few|TRBJ2-7|TRBD2
TGTGCCAGCAGCCCCGGGACTAACCACTACGAGCAGTACTTC
CASSPGTNHYEQYF
>TRBV2|-|TRBJ2-1|TRBD1
TGTGCCAGCAGTCTCCCCGGACAGGGTAGTGATGAGCAGTTCTTC
CASSLPGQGSDEQFF
>TRBV20-1|-|TRBJ1-5|TRBD1
TGCAGTGCCGCTAAGGACAGGGAATACCAGCCCCAGCATTTT
CSAAKDREYQPQHF
>TRBV5-1|-|TRBJ2-3|TRBD2
TGCGCCGGCAGTACGGGGGGTCACATGGATACGCAGTATTTT
CAGSTGGHMDTQYF
>TRBV4-3|-|TRBJ1-2|-
TGCGCCAGCAGCCAAGATATCTTGAAGAACTATGGCTACACCTTC
CASSQDILKNYGYTF
>TRBV6-2/TRBV6-3|few|TRBJ2-3|-
TGTGCCAGCAAAGGTGGTAGCCGACCAGATACGCAGTATTTT
CASKGGSRPDTQYF
>TRBV2|many|TRBJ2-7|TRBD1
TGTGCCAGCAGTCGGGAACGGGACAGCTACGAGCAGTACTTC
CASSRERDSYEQYF
>TRBV29-1|many|TRBJ2-7|TRBD1
TGCAGCGTTGAATCCGGACAGGGGTACGAGCAGTACTTC
CSVESGQGYEQYF
>TRBV7-3|few|TRBJ1-1|-
TGTGCCAGCAGCTTAGGGGATGGTAAAGCTTTCTTT
CASSLGDGKAFF
>TRBV25-1|-|TRBJ1-5|-
TGTGCCAGCAGTTCCGGGGCCGATAGCAATCAGCCCCAGCATTTT
CASSSGADSNQPQHF
>TRBV5-1|-|TRBJ1-5|TRBD1
TGCGCCAGCAGCTTGTCAGAATTCAGGGGGCCGGATCAGCCCCAGCATTTT
CASSLSEFRGPDQPQHF
>TRBV28|-|TRBJ2-3|TRBD1
TGTGCCGGCAGTTCCTCGGACAGGGGGGATACGCAGTATTTT
CAGSSSDRGDTQYF
>TRBV20-1|many|TRBJ2-1|-
TGCAGTGCTTCGGGGGGACAGGAGCGCTCCTACAATGAGCAGTTCTTC
CSASGGQERSYNEQFF
>TRBV7-2|few|TRBJ1-6|-
TGTGCCAGCAGCTTAGTTCAGGCTTCGAATTCACCCCTCCACTTT
CASSLVQASNSPLHF
>TRBV27|-|TRBJ2-2|-
TGTGCCAGCAGTTTATCGACGGGGGAGTCCGGGGAGCTGTTTTTT
CASSLSTGESGELFF
>TRBV29-1|once|TRBJ1-2|-
TGCAGCGTTGAAGATAGTCTGTTCTATGACTACACCTTC
CSVEDSLFYDYTF
>TRBV7-2|few|TRBJ2-3|-
TGTGCCAGCGTCCCGGGACCGACCACAGATACGCAGTATTTT
CASVPGPTTDTQYF
>TRBV4-1|-|TRBJ2-3|-
TGCGCCAGCAGCCAAGAGCAGGGTGGGGCCACAGATACGCAGTATTTT
CASSQEQGGATDTQYF
>TRBV20-1|few|TRBJ2-1|-
TGCAGTGCTAGAGAGGGGGCCGGAGAGCAGTTCTTC
CSAREGAGEQFF
>TRBV27|-|TRBJ2-7|-
TGTGCCAGCAGTGATCAGCTACAGAGCTCCTACAATGAGCAGTACTTC
CASSDQLQSSYNEQYF
>TRBV20-1|many|TRBJ1-2|TRBD1
TGCAGTGCCGGACAGGGGGATAACTATGGCTACACCTTC
CSAGQGDNYGYTF